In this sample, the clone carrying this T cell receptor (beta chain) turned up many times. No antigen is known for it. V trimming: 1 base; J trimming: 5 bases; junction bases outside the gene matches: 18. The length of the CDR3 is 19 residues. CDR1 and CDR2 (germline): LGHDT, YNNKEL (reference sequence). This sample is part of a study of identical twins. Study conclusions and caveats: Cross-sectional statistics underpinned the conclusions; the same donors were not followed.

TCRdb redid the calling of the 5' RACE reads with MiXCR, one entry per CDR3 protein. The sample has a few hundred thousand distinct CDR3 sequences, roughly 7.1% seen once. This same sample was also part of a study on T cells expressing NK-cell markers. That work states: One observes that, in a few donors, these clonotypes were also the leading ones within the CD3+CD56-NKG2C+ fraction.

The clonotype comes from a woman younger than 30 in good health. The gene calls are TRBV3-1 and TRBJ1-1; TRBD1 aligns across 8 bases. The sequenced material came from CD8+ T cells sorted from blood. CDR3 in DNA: TGTGCCAGCAGCCAAGTCATCTCCCGGGACAGGAAGATGGCTACTGAAGCTTTCTTT. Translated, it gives CASSQVISRDRKMATEAFF.